The 8 T cell receptor beta chains presented below share a single source sample, sequenced in a study of TIL therapy for anti-PD-1-resistant metastatic lung cancer. Regarding time point: pre-treatment sample, taken before nivolumab and TIL therapy. This was the immunoSEQ v3 assay. TCRdb keeps only in-frame clones here, not all; method: immunoSEQ multiplex PCR. The data contain about 60,000 clones, around 90% of them singletons. The specimen was blood, collected at baseline. These receptors originate from a person aged 25-80 years with non-small cell lung cancer.

The chain employs TRBV27 and TRBJ1-1, with D possibly matching TRBD1 (5 bases). Trimming took off 5 bases at V and 7 bases at J, with 8 bases between the two ends. The CDR3 extends over 11 amino acids. Germline V CDR1 and CDR2: MNHEY, SMNVEV (reference sequence). The CDR3 nucleotides are TGTGCCAGCAGTGTAGGGGTTGAAGCTTTCTTT. The encoded protein is CASSVGVEAFF.

V gene TRBV12-2 combines with J gene TRBJ2-4; the D segment call TRBD1 is taken from the table without a DNA check. TRBV12-2 is designated a pseudogene. CDR3 length: 14 amino acids. The CDR3 bases are TGTGCAAGTCGCTCCCATCCCAGGGGAGACATTCAGTACTTC. Its translation: CASRSHPRGDIQYF.

The chain carries TRBV16 and TRBJ1-2; TRBD1 aligns across 7 bases. The CDR3 is 15 residues long. The junction had 7 bases not matched to a gene; V was cut back by 2 bases and J by 4 bases. Germline loops: CDR1 KGHSY, CDR2 FQNENV. DNA for the CDR3: TGTGCCAGCAGCCAAGAGGGGGCGGGGCGCTATGGCTACACCTTC. Translated, it gives CASSQEGAGRYGYTF.

V is TRBV11-2 and J is TRBJ1-3, with TRBD1 matching over 8 bases. The CDR3 length is 16 residues. V was pared by 3 bases and J by 0 bases, with 4 bases of the junction left unmatched. CDR1 SGHAT and CDR2 FQNNGV come from the germline V gene. The CDR3 DNA sequence: TGTGCCAGCAGCTTCTTCGGGACAGGCTCTGGAAACACCATATATTTT. Amino acids: CASSFFGTGSGNTIYF.

The chain employs TRBV19 and TRBJ2-1; 8 positions agree with TRBD2. Germline CDR1 LNHDA, CDR2 SQIVND (reference sequence). There are 18 residues in the CDR3. V lost 2 bases to trimming and J lost 4 bases; unmatched junction nucleotides: 13. CDR3 sequence (DNA): TGTGCCAGTAGTATAATGAGGTCCAGCGGGGGCCGTTACAATGAGCAGTTCTTC. Encoded protein: CASSIMRSSGGRYNEQFF. The full variable domain, its missing parts supplied by reference TRBV19 and TRBJ2-1, is DGGITQSPKYLFRKEGQNVTLSCEQNLNHDAMYWYRQDPGQGLRLIYYSQIVNDFQKGDIAEGYSVSREKKESFPLTVTSAQKNPTAFYLCASSIMRSSGGRYNEQFFGPGTRLTVL.

This chain connects TRBV24-1 to TRBJ2-5; TRBD2 agrees at 16 bases. This CDR3 is 18 amino acids long. Germline CDR1 is KGHDR and CDR2 is SFDVKD. V gave up 2 bases and J gave up 4 bases; unmatched junction bases: 6. CDR3 in amino acids: CATSDSGTSGRGPETQYF. The CDR3 DNA reads TGTGCCACCAGTGATTCCGGGACTAGCGGGAGGGGGCCAGAGACCCAGTACTTC.

The gene calls are TRBV29-1 and TRBJ2-7, with D possibly TRBD1 on 6 matching bases. Trimming took 4 bases from V and 3 from J, leaving 13 bases between them. This CDR3 has 13 amino acids. Germline assignment: CDR1 SQVTM and CDR2 ANQGSEA. The CDR3 nucleotides read TGCAGCGTTGTAAGGCAAGGGGGCTACGAGCAGTACTTC. Protein: CSVVRQGGYEQYF.

This clone has more than one count but fewer than ten. The rearrangement links TRBV6-5 to TRBJ2-7, with D perhaps assigned TRBD1 or TRBD2 (5 bases each). The ends were cut back, 6 bases at V and 2 bases at J, with 17 bases in the middle. Germline CDR1 MNHEY, CDR2 SVGAGI. This CDR3 region has 15 residues. In nucleotides, the CDR3 is TGTGCCAGCAGCTCACCCGGTGGGGGAACCTACGAGCAGTACTTC. Protein sequence: CASSSPGGGTYEQYF.